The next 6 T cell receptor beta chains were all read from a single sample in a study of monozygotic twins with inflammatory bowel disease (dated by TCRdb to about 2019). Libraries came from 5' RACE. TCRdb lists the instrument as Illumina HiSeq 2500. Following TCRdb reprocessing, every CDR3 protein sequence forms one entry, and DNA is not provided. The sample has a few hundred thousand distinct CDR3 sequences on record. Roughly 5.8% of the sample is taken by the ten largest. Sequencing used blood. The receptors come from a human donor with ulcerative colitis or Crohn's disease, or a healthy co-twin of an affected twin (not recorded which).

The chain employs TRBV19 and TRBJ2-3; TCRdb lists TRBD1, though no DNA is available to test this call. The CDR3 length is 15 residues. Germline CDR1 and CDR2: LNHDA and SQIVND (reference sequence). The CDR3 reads CASTPFSGHTDTQYF. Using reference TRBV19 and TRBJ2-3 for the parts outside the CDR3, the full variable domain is DGGITQSPKYLFRKEGQNVTLSCEQNLNHDAMYWYRQDPGQGLRLIYYSQIVNDFQKGDIAEGYSVSREKKESFPLTVTSAQKNPTAFYLCASTPFSGHTDTQYFGPGTRLTVL.

The CDR3 spells CASSSRGGVYNQPQHF. The V call is TRBV7-2, the J call TRBJ1-5. Germline V gene sequence: CDR1 SGHTA, CDR2 FQGNSA. The CDR3 runs to 16 residues.

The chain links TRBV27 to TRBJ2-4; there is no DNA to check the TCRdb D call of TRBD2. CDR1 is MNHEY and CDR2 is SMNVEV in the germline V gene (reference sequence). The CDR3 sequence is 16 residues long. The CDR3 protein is CASSLAWGLQQNIQYF.

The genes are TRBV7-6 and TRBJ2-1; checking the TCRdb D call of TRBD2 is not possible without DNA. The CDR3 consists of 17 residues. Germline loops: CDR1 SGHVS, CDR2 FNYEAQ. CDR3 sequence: CASSFRASGHSYNEQFF.

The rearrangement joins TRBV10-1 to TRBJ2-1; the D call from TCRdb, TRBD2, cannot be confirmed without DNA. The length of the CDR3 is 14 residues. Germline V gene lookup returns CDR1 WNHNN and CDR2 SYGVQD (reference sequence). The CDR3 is CASSGAGGSNEQFF.

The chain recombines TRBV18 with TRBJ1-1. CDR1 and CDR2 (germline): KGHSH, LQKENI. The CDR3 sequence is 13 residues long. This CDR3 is CASSRTADTEAFF.